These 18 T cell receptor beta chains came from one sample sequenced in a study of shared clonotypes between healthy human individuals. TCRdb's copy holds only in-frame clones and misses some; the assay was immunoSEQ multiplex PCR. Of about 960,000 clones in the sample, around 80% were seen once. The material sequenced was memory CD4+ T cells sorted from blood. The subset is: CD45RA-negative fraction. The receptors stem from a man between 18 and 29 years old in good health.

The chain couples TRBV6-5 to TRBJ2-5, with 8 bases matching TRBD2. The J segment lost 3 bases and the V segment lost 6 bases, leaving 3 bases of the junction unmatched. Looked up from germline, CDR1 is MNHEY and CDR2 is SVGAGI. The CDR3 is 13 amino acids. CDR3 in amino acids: CASSRGGKETQYF. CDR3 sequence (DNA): TGTGCCAGCAGCCGGGGGGGTAAAGAGACCCAGTACTTC.

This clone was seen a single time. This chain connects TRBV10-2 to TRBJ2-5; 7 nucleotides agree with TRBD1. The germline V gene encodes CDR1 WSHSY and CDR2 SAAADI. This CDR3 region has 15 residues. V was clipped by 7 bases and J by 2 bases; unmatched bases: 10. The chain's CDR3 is CASNPDRLGQETQYF. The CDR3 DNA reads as TGCGCCAGCAATCCGGACAGGTTGGGGCAAGAGACCCAGTACTTC.

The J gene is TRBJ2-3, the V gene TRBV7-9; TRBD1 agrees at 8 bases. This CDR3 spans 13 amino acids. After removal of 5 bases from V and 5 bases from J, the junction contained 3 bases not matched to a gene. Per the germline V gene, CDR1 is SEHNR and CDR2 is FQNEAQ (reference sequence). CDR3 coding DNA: TGTGCCAGCAGCAAACAGGGGGGAGATACGCAGTATTTT. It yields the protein CASSKQGGDTQYF.

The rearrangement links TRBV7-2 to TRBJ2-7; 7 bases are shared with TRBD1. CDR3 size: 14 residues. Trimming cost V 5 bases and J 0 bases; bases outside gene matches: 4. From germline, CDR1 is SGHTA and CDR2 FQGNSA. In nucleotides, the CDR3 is TGTGCCAGCAGCGTCCAGGGGGACTCCTACGAGCAGTACTTC. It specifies CASSVQGDSYEQYF.

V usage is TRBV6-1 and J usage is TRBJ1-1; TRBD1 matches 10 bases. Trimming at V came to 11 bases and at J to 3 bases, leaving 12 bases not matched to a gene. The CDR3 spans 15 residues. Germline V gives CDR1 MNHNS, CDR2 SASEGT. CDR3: CAGSYDRGLDTEAFF. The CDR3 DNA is TGTGCCGGCTCTTACGACAGGGGGCTTGACACTGAAGCTTTCTTT.

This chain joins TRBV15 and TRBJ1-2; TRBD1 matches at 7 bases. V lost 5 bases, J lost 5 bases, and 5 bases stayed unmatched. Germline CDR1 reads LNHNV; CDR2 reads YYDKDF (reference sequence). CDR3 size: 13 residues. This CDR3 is CATSGQATYGYTF. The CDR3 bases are TGTGCCACCAGCGGACAGGCCACTTATGGCTACACCTTC.

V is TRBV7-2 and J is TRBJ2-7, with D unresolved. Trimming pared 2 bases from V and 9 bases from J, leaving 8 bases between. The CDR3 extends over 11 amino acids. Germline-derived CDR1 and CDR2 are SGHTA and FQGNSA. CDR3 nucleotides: TGTGCCAGCAGCTTATATTTCATGCAGTACTTC. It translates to CASSLYFMQYF.

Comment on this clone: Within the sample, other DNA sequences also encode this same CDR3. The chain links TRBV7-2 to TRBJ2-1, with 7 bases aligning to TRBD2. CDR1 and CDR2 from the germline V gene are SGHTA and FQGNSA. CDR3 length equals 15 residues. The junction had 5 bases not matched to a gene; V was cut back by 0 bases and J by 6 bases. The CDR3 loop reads CASSLAGGPFNEQFF. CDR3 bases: TGTGCCAGCAGCTTAGCGGGAGGGCCGTTCAATGAGCAGTTCTTC.

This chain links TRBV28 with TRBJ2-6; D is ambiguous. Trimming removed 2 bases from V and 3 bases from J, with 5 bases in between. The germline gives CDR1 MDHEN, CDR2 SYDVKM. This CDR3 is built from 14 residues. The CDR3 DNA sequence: TGTGCCAGCAGTTTACCGGATGGGGCCAACGTCCTGACTTTC. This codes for CASSLPDGANVLTF.

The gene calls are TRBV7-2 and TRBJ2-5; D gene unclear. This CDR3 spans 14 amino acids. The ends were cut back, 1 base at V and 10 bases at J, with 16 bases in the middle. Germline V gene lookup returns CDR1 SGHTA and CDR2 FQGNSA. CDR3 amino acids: CASSLDPGRRIQYF. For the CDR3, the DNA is TGTGCCAGCAGCTTAGATCCGGGCCGAAGGATCCAGTACTTC.

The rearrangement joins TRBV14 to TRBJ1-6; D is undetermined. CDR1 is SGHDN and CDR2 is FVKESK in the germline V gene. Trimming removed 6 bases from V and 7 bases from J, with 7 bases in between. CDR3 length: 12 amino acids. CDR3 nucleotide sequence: TGTGCCAGCAGACAAAACAATTCACCCCTCCACTTT. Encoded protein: CASRQNNSPLHF.

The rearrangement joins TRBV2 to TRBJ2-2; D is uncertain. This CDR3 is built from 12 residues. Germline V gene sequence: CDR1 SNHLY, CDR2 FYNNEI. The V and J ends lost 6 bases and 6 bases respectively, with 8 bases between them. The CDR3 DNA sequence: TGTGCCAGCAGATACTATGCCGGGGAGCTGTTTTTT. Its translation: CASRYYAGELFF.

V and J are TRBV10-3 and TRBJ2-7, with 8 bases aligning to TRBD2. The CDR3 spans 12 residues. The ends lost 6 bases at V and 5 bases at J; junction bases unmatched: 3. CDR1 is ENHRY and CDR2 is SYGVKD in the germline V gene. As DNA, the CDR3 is TGTGCCATCAGCCCCGGGGGGGACGAGCAGTACTTC. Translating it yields CAISPGGDEQYF.

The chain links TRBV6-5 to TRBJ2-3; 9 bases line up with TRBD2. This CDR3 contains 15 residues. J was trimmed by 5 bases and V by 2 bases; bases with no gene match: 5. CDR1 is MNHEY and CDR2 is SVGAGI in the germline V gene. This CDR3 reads CASSYRGGAEDTQYF. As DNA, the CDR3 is TGTGCCAGCAGTTACCGCGGGGGGGCGGAAGATACGCAGTATTTT.

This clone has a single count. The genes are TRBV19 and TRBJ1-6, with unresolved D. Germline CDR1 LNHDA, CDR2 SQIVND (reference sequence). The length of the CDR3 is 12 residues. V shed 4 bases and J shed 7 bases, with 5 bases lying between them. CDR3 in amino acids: CASSTVNSPLHF. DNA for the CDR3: TGTGCCAGTAGTACCGTAAATTCACCCCTCCACTTT.

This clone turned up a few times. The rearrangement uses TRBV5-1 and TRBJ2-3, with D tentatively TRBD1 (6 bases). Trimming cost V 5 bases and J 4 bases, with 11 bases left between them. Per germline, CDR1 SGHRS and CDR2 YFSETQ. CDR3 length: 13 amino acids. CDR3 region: CASRDSMADTQYF. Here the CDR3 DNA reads TGCGCCAGCAGGGACAGTATGGCAGATACGCAGTATTTT.

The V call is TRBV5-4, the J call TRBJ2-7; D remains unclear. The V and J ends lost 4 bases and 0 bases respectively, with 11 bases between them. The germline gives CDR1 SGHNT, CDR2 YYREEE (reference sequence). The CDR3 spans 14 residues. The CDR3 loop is CASSPGPGSYEQYF. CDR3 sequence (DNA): TGTGCCAGCAGCCCCGGACCCGGCTCCTACGAGCAGTACTTC. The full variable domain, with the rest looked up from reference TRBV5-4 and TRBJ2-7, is ETGVTQSPTHLIKTRGQQVTLRCSSQSGHNTVSWYQQALGQGPQFIFQYYREEENGRGNFPPRFSGLQFPNYSSELNVNALELDDSALYLCASSPGPGSYEQYFGPGTRLTVT.

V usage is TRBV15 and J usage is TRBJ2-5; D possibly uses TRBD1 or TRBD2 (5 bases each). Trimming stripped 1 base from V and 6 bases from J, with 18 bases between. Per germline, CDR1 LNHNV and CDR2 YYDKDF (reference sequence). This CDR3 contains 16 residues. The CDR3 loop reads CATSRAPRGDGQTQYF. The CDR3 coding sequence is TGTGCCACCAGCAGAGCTCCCCGGGGCGATGGACAGACCCAGTACTTC. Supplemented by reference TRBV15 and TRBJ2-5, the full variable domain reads DAMVIQNPRYQVTQFGKPVTLSCSQTLNHNVMYWYQQKSSQAPKLLFHYYDKDFNNEADTPDNFQSRRPNTSFCFLDIRSPGLGDTAMYLCATSRAPRGDGQTQYFGPGTRLLVL.